This T cell receptor (beta chain) is from a study of blood T cell repertoires in COVID-19. Study overall: The United States, Italy and Spain provided the acute and convalescent COVID-19 samples.

Between the trimmed V and J ends, which lost 2 bases and 0 bases, there was a span of 16 bases. Germline lookup yields CDR1 SGHVS and CDR2 FQNEAQ. CDR3 size: 17 residues. How the authors handled the data: Amplified reference gene primers provided the basis for estimating nucleated cell counts. Repertoires were generated with immunoSEQ multiplex PCR, while TCRdb's copy carries only in-frame clones and drops some. V, J and clone size are those of that table, while D and trimming were read from the DNA. The sample lists approximately 15,000 clones; approximately 88% were seen once. The TCR originated in a man in his sixties with acute or convalescent COVID-19. Sequencing was done on a sample of peripheral blood. V gene TRBV7-8 combines with J gene TRBJ1-1, with D perhaps TRBD1 (5 bases). CDR3 nucleotide sequence: TGTGCCAGCAGCTTAACGACGGGGGGAAGCATGAACACTGAAGCTTTCTTT. Translating it yields CASSLTTGGSMNTEAFF. The full variable domain, in which reference TRBV7-8 and TRBJ1-1 provide the parts outside the CDR3, is GAGVSQSPRYKVAKRGQDVALRCDPISGHVSLFWYQQALGQGPEFLTYFQNEAQLDKSGLPSDRFFAERPEGSVSTLKIQRTQQEDSAVYLCASSLTTGGSMNTEAFFGQGTRLTVV.